This T cell receptor (beta chain) is drawn from a study of PD-1 and CTLA-4 blockade in melanoma. By frequency in the sample, this clone is medium-sized (0.01 to 0.1%). J gave up 5 bases and V 11 bases, and 5 bases lay outside the gene matches. This CDR3 contains 11 residues. Germline V gene sequence: CDR1 MDHEN, CDR2 SYDVKM. The repertoire was sequenced with immunoSEQ multiplex PCR; TCRdb's copy has only in-frame clones and lacks some. Counted here are fewer than 20,000 clones, about 69% occurring once; the ten biggest clones make up about 15%. Sequenced material: CD8+ T cells from peripheral blood, taken before anti-PD-1 treatment. The chain recombines TRBV28 with TRBJ2-5, with 7 bases that match TRBD1. This clonotype originated in a human donor with melanoma. DNA for the CDR3: TGTGCCTCCAGGGGGTTGGAGACCCAGTACTTC. Translating it yields CASRGLETQYF.